This TCR beta chain was retrieved from a study of siplizumab effects on memory and regulatory T cells. V was pared by 4 bases and J by 8 bases, with 12 bases between. This CDR3 has 13 amino acids. The germline CDR1 and CDR2 sequences are MRHNA and SNTAGT. The data were produced by immunoSEQ multiplex PCR, yet TCRdb's version contains in-frame clones alone and is incomplete. The table includes roughly 100,000 clones, roughly 91% detected once. What was sequenced was non-Treg CD4+ T cells sorted from blood. The chain combines TRBV6-4 with TRBJ1-5; no clear D. The TCR originated in a human donor in good health. For the CDR3, the DNA is TGTGCCAGCAGTGGGGCCGTGGGCGAGCCCCAGCATTTT. Amino acids: CASSGAVGEPQHF.